This T cell receptor (beta chain) was sequenced in a study of cytomegalovirus exposure and HLA in healthy donors. General study results and limits: Among TCR beta chains, those listed as cytomegalovirus-associated numbered about 160. Later on, an analysis showed TCR association rates differing by HLA locus, with DRB1 the most and HLA-C the fewest.

60 Vbeta and 13 Jbeta primers were used in PCR. The repertoire was sequenced with immunoSEQ multiplex PCR; TCRdb's copy has only in-frame clones and lacks some. The repertoire consists of approximately 150,000 clones, with around 75% occurring once and the leading ten covering approximately 2.8%. Concerning this clone itself: No antigen is known for it.

Per germline, CDR1 MNHNY and CDR2 SVGAGI (reference sequence). This CDR3 contains 16 residues. The ends were cut back, 4 bases at V and 6 bases at J, with 19 bases in the middle. This sequence joins TRBV6-6 and TRBJ2-1, with D possibly TRBD1 on 6 matching bases. Sequencing used PBMCs. The receptor's source is a male donor in good health and CMV-seronegative. The CDR3 region has the DNA TGTGCCAGCAGTTTCCTCGACAGGCCCCCTGGCAATGAGCAGTTCTTC. It is translated as CASSFLDRPPGNEQFF.